The 26 T cell receptor beta chains below were found in one sample sequenced in a study of CD8+ T cells in alopecia areata. RNA was extracted and reverse transcribed into cDNA as the sequencing template. Here immunoSEQ multiplex PCR was the method, and the copy in TCRdb shows in-frame clones only, minus some. The sample includes about 160,000 clones, about three fifths seen only once; the top ten take 0.9% to 1%. Noted treatment: oral pan-JAK inhibitor, 5-10 mg twice daily. This specimen was CD4+ T cells sorted from blood, taken at week 4, from a patient treated with tofacitinib. The receptors derive from a human donor with alopecia areata.

This clone was detected only a few times. V is TRBV29-1 and J is TRBJ2-7; D remains unclear. This CDR3 is built from 11 residues. V dropped 5 bases and J dropped 6 bases, with 11 bases sitting between them. Per germline, CDR1 SQVTM and CDR2 ANQGSEA. The CDR3 region has the DNA TGCAGCGTTAACGGTGCGTCCGAGCAGTACTTC. This gives the protein CSVNGASEQYF.

Turning to this clone: Different DNA sequences within this sample yield the same CDR3. The rearrangement links TRBV29-1 to TRBJ2-3; D gene ambiguous. Deletions cut 5 bases from V and 2 bases from J, with 5 bases between. Germline V gene lookup returns CDR1 SQVTM and CDR2 ANQGSEA. CDR3 size: 11 residues. CDR3 sequence reads: CSVSFTDTQYF. In nucleotides, the CDR3 is TGCAGCGTTTCCTTCACAGATACGCAGTATTTT.

The CDR3 nucleotides are TGTGCCAGCAGCCCCCTCGATGAGCAGTTCTTC. Translated: CASSPLDEQFF. This chain connects TRBV6-6 to TRBJ2-1; D uncertain. The V end lost 6 bases, the J end lost 8 bases, and 8 bases lay between the germline ends. Germline V gene lookup returns CDR1 MNHNY and CDR2 SVGAGI (reference sequence). The CDR3 contains 11 residues.

The J gene is TRBJ2-1, the V gene TRBV5-1, with 13 bases that match TRBD2. Germline trimming cut 3 bases from V and 6 bases from J; bases unmatched to any gene: 3. The CDR3 extends over 15 amino acids. Germline loops: CDR1 SGHRS, CDR2 YFSETQ. The CDR3 region is CASSSGLAGVNEQFF. Here the CDR3 DNA reads TGCGCCAGCAGCTCAGGACTAGCGGGGGTCAATGAGCAGTTCTTC.

The rearrangement links TRBV6-5 to TRBJ2-7; D might be TRBD1 (6 bases). Germline CDR1 and CDR2: MNHEY and SVGAGI. The CDR3 loop spans 15 amino acids. Trimming stripped 2 bases from V and 1 base from J, with 12 bases between. The CDR3 loop reads CASSYGGIASYEQYF. The CDR3 DNA sequence: TGTGCCAGCAGTTACGGGGGCATCGCATCCTACGAGCAGTACTTC.

This clone turned up a few times. The chain joins TRBV5-1 to TRBJ2-2, with D possibly being TRBD1 or TRBD2 (6 bases each). The CDR3 loop spans 16 amino acids. The ends were cut back, 0 bases at V and 4 bases at J, with 13 bases in the middle. Germline V gives CDR1 SGHRS, CDR2 YFSETQ. The CDR3 DNA is TGCGCCAGCAGCTTGGACGGGGGCTCGATCACCGGGGAGCTGTTTTTT. Protein product: CASSLDGGSITGELFF.

The V gene is TRBV6-1, the J gene TRBJ2-2; perhaps D is TRBD1 or TRBD2 (5 bases each). Germline CDR1 and CDR2: MNHNS and SASEGT. V gave up 4 bases and J gave up 1 base, with 10 bases separating them. The CDR3 totals 15 residues. In DNA, the CDR3 is TGTGCCAGCAGTGTAGGGACGAGGAACACCGGGGAGCTGTTTTTT. This gives the protein CASSVGTRNTGELFF.

This chain links TRBV5-1 with TRBJ1-2, with D possibly matching TRBD1 (6 bases). The germline V and J ends were trimmed by 4 bases and 4 bases, with 14 bases remaining between them. The CDR3 consists of 14 residues. Per germline, CDR1 SGHRS and CDR2 YFSETQ. The DNA for the CDR3 is TGCGCCAGCAGCCTCCGAACAGGGATCTATGGCTACACCTTC. Translating gives CASSLRTGIYGYTF. The complete variable domain, with remaining parts taken from reference TRBV5-1 and TRBJ1-2, reads KAGVTQTPRYLIKTRGQQVTLSCSPISGHRSVSWYQQTPGQGLQFLFEYFSETQRNKGNFPGRFSGRQFSNSRSEMNVSTLELGDSALYLCASSLRTGIYGYTFGSGTRLTVV.

This chain links TRBV30 with TRBJ1-5; D might be TRBD1 (6 bases). CDR3 length: 13 amino acids. Germline-derived CDR1 and CDR2 are GTSNPN and SVGIG (reference sequence). V was clipped by 2 bases and J by 7 bases, with 12 bases between them. In nucleotides, the CDR3 is TGTGCCTGGAGTCAGGGGTTCGGGCAGCCCCAGCATTTT. Translated, it gives CAWSQGFGQPQHF.

A remark on this clone: The junction shows a germline mismatch at one end, possibly a read error. The chain employs TRBV2 and TRBJ1-2, with D possibly being TRBD1 (5 bases). Germline CDR1 and CDR2: SNHLY and FYNNEI. The CDR3 is 14 residues long. The chain's CDR3 is CASTEGMRFYAYTF. The CDR3, as DNA: TGTGCCAGCACCGAGGGGATGAGATTCTATGCCTACACCTTC.

In this sample, this clone turned up once. A read error may account for a junction end that differs from germline. This sequence joins TRBV29-1 and TRBJ2-2; D might be TRBD2 (5 bases). Germline values: CDR1 SQVTM, CDR2 ANQGSEA. The CDR3 is 13 residues long. CDR3 sequence reads: CSVQEGRTGELFF. CDR3 DNA: TGCAGCGTTCAAGAGGGTCGCACCGGGGAGCTGTTTTTT.

The V call is TRBV4-1, the J call TRBJ1-1; D might be TRBD1 (6 bases). CDR1 is MGHRA and CDR2 is YSYEKL in the germline V gene. This CDR3 is 18 amino acids long. The germline V and J ends were trimmed by 3 bases and 0 bases, with 20 bases remaining between them. The CDR3 DNA sequence: TGCGCCAGCAGCCAGGACGACAGGTCCGGTCAGTTGAACACTGAAGCTTTCTTT. Translation gives CASSQDDRSGQLNTEAFF.

The V gene is TRBV9, the J gene TRBJ2-7; D uncertain. The V gene lost 2 bases and the J gene lost 1 base, with 10 bases spanning the gap. The CDR3 length is 14 residues. The germline gives CDR1 SGDLS, CDR2 YYNGEE. The chain's CDR3 is CASSVTIRSYEQYF. The CDR3 DNA reads as TGTGCCAGCAGCGTCACCATACGGTCCTACGAGCAGTACTTC.

The rearrangement links TRBV30 to TRBJ2-5; the D gene is possibly TRBD1 (6 bases). CDR1 is GTSNPN, CDR2 SVGIG, per germline (reference sequence). The CDR3 runs to 13 residues. The ends were cut back, 3 bases at V and 3 bases at J, with 11 bases in the middle. The CDR3 DNA follows: TGTGCCTGGAGGAGCCAGGGGAAAGAGACCCAGTACTTC. Translation gives CAWRSQGKETQYF.

V usage is TRBV20-1 and J usage is TRBJ1-1; 8 nucleotides line up with TRBD1. Germline CDR1 and CDR2: DFQATT and SNEGSKA (reference sequence). V was clipped by 6 bases and J by 8 bases; unmatched bases: 2. This CDR3 comprises 10 residues. The CDR3 DNA reads as TGCAGTGCCGGACAGGGAGAAGCTTTCTTT. Translation: CSAGQGEAFF.

V usage is TRBV18 and J usage is TRBJ2-1; D might be TRBD1 or TRBD2, each matching 5 bases. Germline values: CDR1 KGHSH, CDR2 LQKENI. The CDR3 totals 17 residues. Trimming pared 2 bases from V and 0 bases from J, leaving 14 bases between. The DNA of the CDR3 is TGTGCCAGCTCACCAGCCGGGACCTCGAGCTCCTACAATGAGCAGTTCTTC. This sequence encodes CASSPAGTSSSYNEQFF.

This clone was seen a single time. The CDR3 reads CASSLENWGTGELFF. The CDR3 DNA reads TGCGCCAGCAGCTTGGAAAATTGGGGAACCGGGGAGCTGTTTTTT. V usage is TRBV5-1 and J usage is TRBJ2-2, with unresolved D. This CDR3 comprises 15 residues. The germline V gene has CDR1 SGHRS and CDR2 YFSETQ. V was clipped by 0 bases and J by 5 bases, with 11 bases between them.

The rearrangement links TRBV13 to TRBJ2-7; 9 positions match TRBD1. V lost 2 bases and J lost 1; bases outside the gene matches: 3. The germline gives CDR1 PRHDT, CDR2 FYEKMQ (reference sequence). The length of the CDR3 is 15 residues. CDR3 sequence reads: CASSLIQGASYEQYF. The CDR3 nucleotides are TGTGCCAGCAGCTTAATACAGGGGGCTTCCTACGAGCAGTACTTC.

V gene TRBV20-1 combines with J gene TRBJ2-3; D unclear. CDR3 length equals 11 residues. The germline V and J ends were trimmed by 3 bases and 6 bases, with 7 bases remaining between them. Germline-derived CDR1 and CDR2 are DFQATT and SNEGSKA (reference sequence). CDR3 DNA: TGCAGTGCTAGCGGATCCGATACGCAGTATTTT. Its translation: CSASGSDTQYF.

The chain is built from TRBV5-1 and TRBJ2-3; TRBD2 aligns across 7 bases. Germline CDR1 is SGHRS and CDR2 is YFSETQ. The junction had 5 bases not matched to a gene; V was cut back by 0 bases and J by 1 base. The CDR3 runs to 16 residues. The DNA of the CDR3 is TGCGCCAGCAGCTTGGCCAACCTAGCGGGCACAGATACGCAGTATTTT. It translates to CASSLANLAGTDTQYF.

The CDR3 DNA reads as TGTGCCAGCAGCTCCGGGACAGACAATCAGCCCCAGCATTTT. Translated: CASSSGTDNQPQHF. The rearrangement links TRBV5-6 to TRBJ1-5; TRBD1 agrees at 7 bases. J was trimmed by 3 bases and V by 3 bases; bases with no gene match: 3. Germline V gene lookup returns CDR1 SGHDT and CDR2 YYEEEE. The CDR3 is made up of 14 amino acids.

The chain has TRBV4-1 and TRBJ2-1; D gene unclear. In germline, CDR1 is MGHRA, CDR2 YSYEKL. This CDR3 is 14 amino acids long. Between the trimmed V and J ends, which lost 2 bases and 6 bases, there was a span of 11 bases. In DNA form, the CDR3 reads TGCGCCAGCAGCCAACCCTTTTATCTCAATGAGCAGTTCTTC. Amino acid sequence: CASSQPFYLNEQFF.

This clone was counted between two and nine times. V gene TRBV5-5 combines with J gene TRBJ2-7; TRBD1 agrees at 9 bases. The CDR3 sequence is 13 residues long. V dropped 5 bases and J dropped 2; count of bases not matched to a gene: 2. The germline CDR1 and CDR2 sequences are SGHKS and YYEKEE (reference sequence). Here the CDR3 reads CASSRTGAYEQYF. For the CDR3, the DNA is TGTGCCAGCAGTAGGACAGGGGCCTACGAGCAGTACTTC.

V and J are TRBV25-1 and TRBJ2-5; D gene ambiguous. This CDR3 region has 12 residues. Trimming stripped 0 bases from V and 5 bases from J, with 4 bases between. The germline V gene encodes CDR1 MGHDK and CDR2 SYGVNS. CDR3 in amino acids: CASSEYEETQYF. For the CDR3, the DNA is TGTGCCAGCAGTGAATATGAGGAGACCCAGTACTTC.

This chain links TRBV30 with TRBJ2-7; D might be TRBD1 (5 bases). Germline CDR1 reads GTSNPN; CDR2 reads SVGIG (reference sequence). Trimming took 3 bases from V and 1 from J, leaving 10 bases between them. CDR3 length: 13 residues. The CDR3 protein is CAWRIHRSYEQYF. The CDR3 coding sequence is TGTGCCTGGAGAATTCACAGGTCCTACGAGCAGTACTTC.

V gene TRBV5-1 combines with J gene TRBJ2-1, with a tentative D call TRBD1 (6 bases). Deletions cut 0 bases from V and 10 bases from J, with 14 bases between. Germline CDR1 SGHRS, CDR2 YFSETQ. The CDR3 has 14 residues. The CDR3 DNA reads as TGCGCCAGCAGCTTGGGGCAGGGGTCGAGGGAGCAGTTCTTC. This codes for CASSLGQGSREQFF.